This is a list of T cell receptor beta chains from one sample in a study of PD-1 blockade in classical Hodgkin lymphoma. Sequencing was performed with immunoSEQ multiplex PCR; in TCRdb, only in-frame clones are kept and a portion is missing. The sample yields around 39,000 clones, 76% seen once. The material sequenced was peripheral blood mononuclear cells (PBMCs), taken before the second cycle of nivolumab. These receptors all come from a human donor with classical Hodgkin lymphoma. The CDR3 runs from the conserved cysteine through the conserved F or W. D genes are given only for firm matches. The size field is filled for only some rows; it gives once, few, many or a size class.

V gene: TRBV11-2; D gene: NA; clone size: once; J gene: TRBJ2-2; CDR3 protein: CASSLDPSGDTGELFF; CDR3 DNA: TGTGCCAGCAGCTTAGATCCTAGTGGCGACACCGGGGAGCTGTTTTTT
V gene: TRBV7-2; D gene: NA; clone size: once; J gene: TRBJ2-2; CDR3 protein: CASSLEGGWGELFF; CDR3 DNA: TGTGCCAGCAGCTTAGAAGGAGGGTGGGGGGAGCTGTTTTTT
V gene: TRBV12-5; D gene: TRBD1; clone size: NA; J gene: TRBJ2-7; CDR3 protein: CASARIDRDYEQYF; CDR3 DNA: TGTGCTAGTGCCCGGATCGACAGGGACTACGAGCAGTACTTC
V gene: TRBV11-2; D gene: NA; clone size: NA; J gene: TRBJ1-1; CDR3 protein: CASSLVGDTEAFF; CDR3 DNA: TGTGCCAGCAGCTTAGTCGGAGACACTGAAGCTTTCTTT
V gene: TRBV4-3; D gene: TRBD2; clone size: NA; J gene: TRBJ2-2; CDR3 protein: CASSQEAGSGVYTGELFF; CDR3 DNA: TGCGCCAGCAGCCAAGAAGCGGGGAGCGGGGTCTACACCGGGGAGCTGTTTTTT
V gene: TRBV4-3; D gene: NA; clone size: few; J gene: TRBJ1-2; CDR3 protein: CASSQGYSGNYGYTF; CDR3 DNA: TGCGCCAGCAGCCAAGGGTACAGCGGTAACTATGGCTACACCTTC
V gene: TRBV5-7; D gene: TRBD1; clone size: NA; J gene: TRBJ1-2; CDR3 protein: CASSRDRMGYGYTF; CDR3 DNA: TGTGCCAGCAGCCGGGACAGGATGGGTTATGGCTACACCTTC
V gene: TRBV2; D gene: TRBD1; clone size: NA; J gene: TRBJ2-5; CDR3 protein: CASGTGGPETQYF; CDR3 DNA: TGTGCCAGCGGAACAGGGGGACCAGAGACCCAGTACTTC
V gene: TRBV13; D gene: NA; clone size: NA; J gene: TRBJ2-3; CDR3 protein: CASSSMLSTDTQYF; CDR3 DNA: TGTGCCAGCAGCTCTATGCTCAGCACAGATACGCAGTATTTT
V gene: TRBV7-2; D gene: NA; clone size: few; J gene: TRBJ1-1; CDR3 protein: CASTKYQGNTEAFF; CDR3 DNA: TGTGCCAGCACCAAATACCAGGGGAACACTGAAGCTTTCTTT
V gene: TRBV10-1; D gene: NA; clone size: few; J gene: TRBJ1-1; CDR3 protein: CASSPEGRGDTEAFF; CDR3 DNA: TGCGCCAGCAGTCCTGAAGGTAGGGGAGACACTGAAGCTTTCTTT
V gene: TRBV6-1; D gene: NA; clone size: NA; J gene: TRBJ2-7; CDR3 protein: CASRSDRQSYEQYF; CDR3 DNA: TGTGCCAGCAGATCAGACAGGCAATCCTACGAGCAGTACTTC
V gene: TRBV6-1; D gene: NA; clone size: NA; J gene: TRBJ1-5; CDR3 protein: CASSDLGPSNQPQHF; CDR3 DNA: TGTGCCAGCAGTGATTTGGGTCCCAGCAATCAGCCCCAGCATTTT
V gene: TRBV4-1; D gene: TRBD1; clone size: once; J gene: TRBJ2-5; CDR3 protein: CASSQEGGRGRETQYF; CDR3 DNA: TGCGCCAGCAGCCAAGAAGGGGGCAGGGGGCGGGAGACCCAGTACTTC
V gene: TRBV7-3; D gene: NA; clone size: NA; J gene: TRBJ2-3; CDR3 protein: CASSLTGTTDTQYF; CDR3 DNA: TGTGCCAGCAGCTTAACCGGGACTACAGATACGCAGTATTTT
V gene: TRBV6-5; D gene: NA; clone size: NA; J gene: TRBJ2-5; CDR3 protein: CASSPRPGGETQYF; CDR3 DNA: TGTGCCAGCAGTCCTAGACCTGGGGGAGAGACCCAGTACTTC
V gene: TRBV11-2; D gene: NA; clone size: few; J gene: TRBJ1-6; CDR3 protein: CASSLERGRSPLHF; CDR3 DNA: TGTGCCAGCAGCTTAGAACGGGGCCGCTCACCCCTCCACTTT
V gene: TRBV30; D gene: TRBD1; clone size: NA; J gene: TRBJ1-4; CDR3 protein: CAGNRGEGEKLFF; CDR3 DNA: TGTGCCGGAAACAGGGGGGAAGGCGAAAAACTGTTTTTT
V gene: TRBV7-8; D gene: TRBD1; clone size: NA; J gene: TRBJ1-4; CDR3 protein: CASRLRDRFNEKLFF; CDR3 DNA: TGTGCCAGCAGACTCCGGGACAGGTTTAATGAAAAACTGTTTTTT
V gene: TRBV6-5; D gene: TRBD1; clone size: few; J gene: TRBJ1-6; CDR3 protein: CASSYPRGGENSPLHF; CDR3 DNA: TGTGCCAGCAGTTACCCCAGGGGGGGGGAAAATTCACCCCTCCACTTT
V gene: TRBV5-1; D gene: NA; clone size: few; J gene: TRBJ1-3; CDR3 protein: CASSSETGGTGNTIYF; CDR3 DNA: TGCGCCAGCAGCTCCGAGACCGGGGGAACTGGAAACACCATATATTTT
V gene: TRBV6-5; D gene: NA; clone size: NA; J gene: TRBJ2-5; CDR3 protein: CASRGGDRTQYF; CDR3 DNA: TGTGCCAGCAGGGGGGGGGACAGGACCCAGTACTTC